This T cell receptor (beta chain) was observed in a study of T cell changes during pregnancy in multiple sclerosis. Here immunoSEQ multiplex PCR was the method, and the copy in TCRdb shows in-frame clones only, minus some. The sample consists of fewer than 75,000 clones, around 90% of them appearing once. The CDR3 is made up of 17 amino acids. Losses at the gene ends were 0 bases for V and 4 bases for J; bases not matched to a gene: 10. The germline V gene encodes CDR1 MNHNS and CDR2 SASEGT. The sequence derives from a female donor with multiple sclerosis, enrolled in a pregnancy study. The chain recombines TRBV6-1 with TRBJ2-5; the match to TRBD2 covers 8 bases. The specimen comprised peripheral blood, sampled in the first trimester of pregnancy. CDR3 region: CASSEARLAGRGETQYF. The CDR3 nucleotides are TGTGCCAGCAGTGAAGCTAGACTAGCCGGGAGGGGAGAGACCCAGTACTTC.